This T cell receptor (beta chain) was found in a study of blood T cells in healthy people across ages. The V end was cut by 3 bases, the J end by 0 bases, with 15 bases between. The CDR3 covers 16 residues. Germline V CDR1 and CDR2: DFQATT, SNEGSKA (reference sequence). A second PCR, run for roughly 6 to 11 cycles, used a sample-barcoded 5' primer plus a J-beta primer mix. TCRdb fed the 5' RACE reads into MiXCR, producing one record per CDR3 protein. The sample contains 750,000 to 950,000 distinct CDR3 sequences, under 35% of which appear only once. Per-sample PBMC isolation yielded at least 6.5 million cells. These data were also reused for a study on T cells of mothers and their children.

The sequence was collected from a woman aged 40 to 50 in good health. Material: blood. The V gene is TRBV20-1, the J gene TRBJ2-1, with a possible D match to TRBD2 (5 bases). The CDR3 nucleotides read TGCAGTGCTAGCATGAGCGGCTCGAGCTCCTACAATGAGCAGTTCTTC. Residues: CSASMSGSSSYNEQFF.